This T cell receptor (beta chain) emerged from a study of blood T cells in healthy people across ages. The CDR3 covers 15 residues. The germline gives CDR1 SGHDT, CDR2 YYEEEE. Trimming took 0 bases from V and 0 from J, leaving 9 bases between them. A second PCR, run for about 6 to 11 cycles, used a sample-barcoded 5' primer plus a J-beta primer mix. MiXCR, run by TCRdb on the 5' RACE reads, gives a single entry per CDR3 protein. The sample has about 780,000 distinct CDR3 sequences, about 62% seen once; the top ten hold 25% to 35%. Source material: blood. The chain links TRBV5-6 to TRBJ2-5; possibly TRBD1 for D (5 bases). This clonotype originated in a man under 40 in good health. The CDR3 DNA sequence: TGTGCCAGCAGCTTGGGACAGCAGTACCAAGAGACCCAGTACTTC. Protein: CASSLGQQYQETQYF.